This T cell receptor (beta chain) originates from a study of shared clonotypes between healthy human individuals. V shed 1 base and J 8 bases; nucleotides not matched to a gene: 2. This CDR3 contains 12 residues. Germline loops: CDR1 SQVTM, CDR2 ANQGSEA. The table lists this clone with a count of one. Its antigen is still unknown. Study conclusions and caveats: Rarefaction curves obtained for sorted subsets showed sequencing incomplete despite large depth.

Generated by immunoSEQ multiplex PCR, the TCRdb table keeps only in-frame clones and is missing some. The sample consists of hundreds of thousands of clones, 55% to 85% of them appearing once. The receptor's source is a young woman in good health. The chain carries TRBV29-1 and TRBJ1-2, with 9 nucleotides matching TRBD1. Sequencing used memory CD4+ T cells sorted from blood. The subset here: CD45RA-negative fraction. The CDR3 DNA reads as TGCAGCGTTGAAGGGACAGGGGAGGGCTACACCTTC. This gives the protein CSVEGTGEGYTF.